This T cell receptor beta chain was recovered during a study of T cell repertoires in ileal Crohn's disease. CDR3 length: 13 amino acids. Between the trimmed V and J ends, which lost 2 bases and 3 bases, there was a span of 5 bases. Germline V CDR1 and CDR2: MDHEN, SYDVKM. Around 500 nanograms of biopsy DNA per sample underwent TCRB immunosequencing. Only in-frame clones appear in the TCRdb table, and some are missing; sequencing was by immunoSEQ multiplex PCR. This table has 5,000 or so clones, over 70% appearing once. This clonotype was sampled from an adult with Crohn's disease. The chain is built from TRBV28 and TRBJ1-3; D is uncertain. Sequencing used ileal tissue. The CDR3 is CASSLNGGNTIYF. For the CDR3, the DNA is TGTGCCAGCAGTTTAAACGGTGGAAACACCATATATTTT. Variable domain in full (rest from reference TRBV28 and TRBJ1-3): DVKVTQSSRYLVKRTGEKVFLECVQDMDHENMFWYRQDPGLGLRLIYFSYDVKMKEKGDIPEGYSVSREKKERFSLILESASTNQTSMYLCASSLNGGNTIYFGEGSWLTVV.